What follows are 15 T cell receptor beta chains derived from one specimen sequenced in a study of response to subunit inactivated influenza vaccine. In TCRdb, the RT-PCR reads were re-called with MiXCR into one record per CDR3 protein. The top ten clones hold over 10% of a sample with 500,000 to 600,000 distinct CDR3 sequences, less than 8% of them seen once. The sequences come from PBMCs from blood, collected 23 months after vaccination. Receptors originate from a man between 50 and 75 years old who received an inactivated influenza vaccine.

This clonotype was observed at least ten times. CDR3 sequence: CASSAGDLTDTQYF. The CDR3 nucleotides read TGTGCCAGCAGTGCGGGAGACCTAACAGATACGCAGTATTTT. J is TRBJ2-3 and V is TRBV6-1; D may be TRBD2 (6 bases). CDR3 length: 14 amino acids. V lost 4 bases and J lost 3, with 11 bases in between. Germline V gene lookup returns CDR1 MNHNS and CDR2 SASEGT.

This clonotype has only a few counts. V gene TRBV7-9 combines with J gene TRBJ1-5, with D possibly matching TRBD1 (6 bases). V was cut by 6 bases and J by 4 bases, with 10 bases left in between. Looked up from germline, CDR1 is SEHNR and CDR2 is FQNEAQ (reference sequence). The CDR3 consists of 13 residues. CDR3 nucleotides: TGTGCCAGCAGGTTGGACAGTAATCAGCCCCAGCATTTT. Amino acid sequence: CASRLDSNQPQHF.

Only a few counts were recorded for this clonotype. CDR3 bases: TGTGCCACCAGCAGAGGGGGGGATGAAAAACTGTTTTTT. Its protein is CATSRGGDEKLFF. This chain joins TRBV15 and TRBJ1-4; D perhaps matches TRBD1 (5 bases). The germline V gene has CDR1 LNHNV and CDR2 YYDKDF (reference sequence). This CDR3 comprises 13 residues. V dropped 1 base and J dropped 6 bases, with 6 bases sitting between them.

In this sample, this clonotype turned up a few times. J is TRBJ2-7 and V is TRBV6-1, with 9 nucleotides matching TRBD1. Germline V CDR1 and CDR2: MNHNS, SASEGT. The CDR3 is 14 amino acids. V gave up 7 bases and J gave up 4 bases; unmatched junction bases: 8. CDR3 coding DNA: TGTGCCAGCACCATCGGGACAGGGTTGTACGAGCAGTACTTC. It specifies CASTIGTGLYEQYF.

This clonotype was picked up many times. This CDR3 reads CASSLSGFWRSYQPQHF. Written as DNA, the CDR3 is TGTGCCAGCAGTTTATCGGGATTTTGGAGGTCCTATCAGCCCCAGCATTTT. The chain is built from TRBV27 and TRBJ1-5; D remains ambiguous. V dropped 0 bases and J dropped 5 bases, with 17 bases sitting between them. Germline CDR1 MNHEY, CDR2 SMNVEV (reference sequence). The length of the CDR3 is 17 residues.

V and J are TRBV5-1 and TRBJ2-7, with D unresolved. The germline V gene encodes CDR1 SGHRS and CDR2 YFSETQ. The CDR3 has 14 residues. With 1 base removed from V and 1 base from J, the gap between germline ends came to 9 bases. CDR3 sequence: CASSLSAGSYEQYF. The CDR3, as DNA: TGCGCCAGCAGCTTGTCTGCCGGATCCTACGAGCAGTACTTC. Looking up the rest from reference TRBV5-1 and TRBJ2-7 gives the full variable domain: KAGVTQTPRYLIKTRGQQVTLSCSPISGHRSVSWYQQTPGQGLQFLFEYFSETQRNKGNFPGRFSGRQFSNSRSEMNVSTLELGDSALYLCASSLSAGSYEQYFGPGTRLTVT.

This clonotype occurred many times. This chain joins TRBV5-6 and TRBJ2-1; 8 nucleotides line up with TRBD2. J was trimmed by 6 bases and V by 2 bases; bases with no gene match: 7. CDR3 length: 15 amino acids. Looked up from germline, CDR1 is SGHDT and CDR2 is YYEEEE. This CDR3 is CASSFGAGAPNEQFF. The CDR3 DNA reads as TGTGCCAGCAGCTTCGGAGCGGGGGCCCCCAATGAGCAGTTCTTC.

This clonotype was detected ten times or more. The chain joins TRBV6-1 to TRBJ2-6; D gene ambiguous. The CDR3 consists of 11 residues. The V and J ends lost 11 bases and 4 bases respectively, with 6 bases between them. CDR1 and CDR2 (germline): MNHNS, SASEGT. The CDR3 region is CAGFGANVLTF. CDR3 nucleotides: TGTGCCGGATTCGGGGCCAACGTCCTGACTTTC.

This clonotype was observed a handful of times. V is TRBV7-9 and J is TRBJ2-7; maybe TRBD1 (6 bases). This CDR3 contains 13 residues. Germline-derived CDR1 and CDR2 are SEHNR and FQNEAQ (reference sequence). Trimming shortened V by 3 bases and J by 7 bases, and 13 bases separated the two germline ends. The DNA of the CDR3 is TGTGCCAGCAGCTTGGGGGCGACGCGGGAGCAGTACTTC. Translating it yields CASSLGATREQYF.

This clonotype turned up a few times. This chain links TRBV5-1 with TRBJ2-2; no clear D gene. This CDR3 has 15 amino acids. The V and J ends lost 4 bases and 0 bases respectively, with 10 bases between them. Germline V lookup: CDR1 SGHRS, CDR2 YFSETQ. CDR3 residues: CASSPNPTNTGELFF. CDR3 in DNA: TGCGCCAGCAGCCCCAACCCGACGAACACCGGGGAGCTGTTTTTT. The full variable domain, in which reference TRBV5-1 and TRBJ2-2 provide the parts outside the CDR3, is KAGVTQTPRYLIKTRGQQVTLSCSPISGHRSVSWYQQTPGQGLQFLFEYFSETQRNKGNFPGRFSGRQFSNSRSEMNVSTLELGDSALYLCASSPNPTNTGELFFGEGSRLTVL.

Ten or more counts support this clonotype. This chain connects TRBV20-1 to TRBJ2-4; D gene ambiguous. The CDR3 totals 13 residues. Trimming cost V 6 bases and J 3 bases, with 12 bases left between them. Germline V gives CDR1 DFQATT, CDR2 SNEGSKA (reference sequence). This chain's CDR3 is CSAAPNVKNIQYF. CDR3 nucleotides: TGCAGTGCCGCGCCGAACGTCAAAAACATTCAGTACTTC.

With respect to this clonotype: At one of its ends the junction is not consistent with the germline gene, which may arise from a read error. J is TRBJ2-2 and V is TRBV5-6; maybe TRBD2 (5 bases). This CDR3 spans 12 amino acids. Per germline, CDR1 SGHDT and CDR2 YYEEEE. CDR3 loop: CASSTSRGQLFF. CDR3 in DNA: TGTGCCAGCAGCACAAGTCGCGGGCAGCTGTTTTTT.

In DNA, the CDR3 is TGTGCCAGCAGCCTCCTCGGAGGGAAAGGAGATACTGAAGCTTTCTTT. Encoded protein: CASSLLGGKGDTEAFF. The chain combines TRBV3-1 with TRBJ1-1, with D uncertain. Germline lookup yields CDR1 LGHDT and CDR2 YNNKEL (reference sequence). The CDR3 totals 16 residues. The V gene lost 4 bases and the J gene lost 5 bases, with 20 bases spanning the gap.

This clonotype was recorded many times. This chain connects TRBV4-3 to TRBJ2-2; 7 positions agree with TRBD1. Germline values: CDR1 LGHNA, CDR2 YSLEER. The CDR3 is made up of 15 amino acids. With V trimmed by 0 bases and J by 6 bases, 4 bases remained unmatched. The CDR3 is CASSQDEGAPGELFF. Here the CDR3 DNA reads TGCGCCAGCAGCCAAGACGAGGGGGCCCCCGGGGAGCTGTTTTTT.

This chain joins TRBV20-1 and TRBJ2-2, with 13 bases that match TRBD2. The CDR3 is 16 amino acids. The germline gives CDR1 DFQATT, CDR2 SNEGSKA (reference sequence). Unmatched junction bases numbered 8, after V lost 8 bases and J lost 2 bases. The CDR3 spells CSSTTSGGPNTGELFF. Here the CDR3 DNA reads TGCAGTTCCACGACTAGCGGGGGGCCCAACACCGGGGAGCTGTTTTTT.